One sample yielded the 4 T cell receptor beta chains listed below, sequenced in a study of T cells in tumors and immune-related adverse events. Sequencing was performed with immunoSEQ multiplex PCR; in TCRdb, only in-frame clones are kept and a portion is missing. Here the sample spans about 220 clones, 92% being singletons. The sample in question was tumor tissue, obtained from a patient treated with anti-PD-1 therapy. The receptors come from a female donor with metastatic renal cell carcinoma.

V gene TRBV9 combines with J gene TRBJ2-1, with D possibly matching TRBD1 (5 bases). The CDR3 totals 14 residues. Trimming left V 4 bases short and J 0 bases short, with 8 bases between. CDR1 is SGDLS, CDR2 YYNGEE, per germline. CDR3 sequence (DNA): TGTGCCAGCAGCTCTGACAGCTCCTACAATGAGCAGTTCTTC. Encoded protein: CASSSDSSYNEQFF.

The V gene is TRBV5-4, the J gene TRBJ1-2; maybe TRBD1 (5 bases). The V end was cut by 0 bases, the J end by 6 bases, with 6 bases between. Germline V lookup: CDR1 SGHNT, CDR2 YYREEE (reference sequence). The CDR3 spans 12 residues. The CDR3 here is CASSLEGDGYTF. The CDR3 DNA follows: TGTGCCAGCAGCTTGGAAGGGGATGGCTACACCTTC.

V and J are TRBV18 and TRBJ1-1; 7 bases line up with TRBD1. Germline CDR1 KGHSH, CDR2 LQKENI. The V gene end was trimmed by 2 bases and the J gene end by 11 bases; junction bases not matched to a gene: 5. This CDR3 comprises 12 residues. Written as DNA, the CDR3 is TGTGCCAGCTCACCAGGAGAGGGGGCTGCTTTCTTT. Translated, it gives CASSPGEGAAFF.

A few counts support this clone. CDR3 DNA sequence: TGTGCTCGGGAGTTCGGAAACACCATATATTTT. Amino acid sequence: CAREFGNTIYF. This chain links TRBV30 with TRBJ1-3, with D uncertain. The CDR3 is 11 residues long. Germline CDR1 is GTSNPN and CDR2 is SVGIG (reference sequence).